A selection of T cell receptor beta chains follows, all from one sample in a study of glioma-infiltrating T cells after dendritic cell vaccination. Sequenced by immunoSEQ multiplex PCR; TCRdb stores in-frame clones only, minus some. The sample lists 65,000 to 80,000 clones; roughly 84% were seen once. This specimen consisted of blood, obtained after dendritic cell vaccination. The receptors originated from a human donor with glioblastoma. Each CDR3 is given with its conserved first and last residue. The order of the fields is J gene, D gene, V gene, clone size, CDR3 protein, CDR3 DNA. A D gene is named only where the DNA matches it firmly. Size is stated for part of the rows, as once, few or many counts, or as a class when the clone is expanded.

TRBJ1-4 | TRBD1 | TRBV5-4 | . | CASRRTGGKATNEKLFF | TGTGCCAGCAGGCGAACAGGGGGCAAGGCAACTAATGAAAAACTGTTTTTT
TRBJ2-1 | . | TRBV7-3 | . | CASSGGPPREQFF | TGTGCCAGCAGTGGGGGCCCCCCACGTGAGCAGTTCTTC
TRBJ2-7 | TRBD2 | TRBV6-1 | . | CASRGLAVHSYEQYF | TGTGCCAGCAGGGGACTAGCGGTCCACTCCTACGAGCAGTACTTC
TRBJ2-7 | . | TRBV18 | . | CASSPTQGYEQYF | TGTGCCAGCTCACCGACACAGGGCTACGAGCAGTACTTC
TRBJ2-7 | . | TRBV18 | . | CASSPNAYEQYF | TGTGCCAGCTCCCCTAACGCCTACGAGCAGTACTTC
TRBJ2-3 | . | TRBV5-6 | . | CASSLALGAGTQYF | TGTGCCAGCAGCTTGGCCTTGGGGGCGGGTACGCAGTATTTT
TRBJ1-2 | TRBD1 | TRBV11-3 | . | CASSLDRGHGYTF | TGTGCCAGCAGCTTAGACAGGGGGCATGGCTACACCTTC
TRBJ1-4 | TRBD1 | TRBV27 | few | CASSPRTGGNEKLFF | TGTGCCAGCAGTCCACGGACAGGGGGAAATGAAAAACTGTTTTTT
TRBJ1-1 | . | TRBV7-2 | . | CASSFSEAWVTEAFF | TGTGCCAGCAGCTTTTCCGAGGCTTGGGTCACTGAAGCTTTCTTT
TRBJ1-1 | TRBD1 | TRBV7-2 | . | CASSPDRVGAEAFF | TGTGCCAGCAGCCCCGACAGGGTGGGCGCTGAAGCTTTCTTT
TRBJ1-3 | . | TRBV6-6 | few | CASSLARGGNTIYF | TGTGCCAGCAGTTTGGCCAGGGGTGGAAACACCATATATTTT
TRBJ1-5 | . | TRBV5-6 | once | CASSFTPPSQHF | TGTGCCAGCAGCTTTACACCACCCTCCCAGCATTTT
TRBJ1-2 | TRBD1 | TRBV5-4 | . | CASSFSRGLYGYTF | TGTGCCAGCAGCTTTTCCAGGGGGCTCTATGGCTACACCTTC
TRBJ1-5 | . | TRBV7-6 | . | CASSLARYQPQHF | TGTGCCAGCAGCCTAGCTAGATATCAGCCCCAGCATTTT
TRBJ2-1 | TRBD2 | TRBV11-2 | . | CASSPLAVYNEQFF | TGTGCCAGCAGCCCTCTAGCGGTCTACAATGAGCAGTTCTTC
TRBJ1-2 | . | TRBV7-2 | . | CASSPREVNYNYGYTF | TGTGCCAGCAGCCCCCGCGAGGTGAATTATAACTATGGCTACACCTTC
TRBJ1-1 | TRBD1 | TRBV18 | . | CASIPGQGARRTEAFF | TGTGCCAGCATCCCGGGACAGGGGGCGAGGCGAACTGAAGCTTTCTTT
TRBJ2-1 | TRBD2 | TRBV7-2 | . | CASSFGGAYNEQFF | TGTGCCAGCAGCTTCGGGGGGGCCTACAATGAGCAGTTCTTC
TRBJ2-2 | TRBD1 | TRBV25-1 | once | CASLGQGNTGGLFF | TGTGCCAGCCTCGGACAGGGGAACACCGGGGGGCTGTTTTTT
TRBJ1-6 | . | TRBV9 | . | CASSVTGYNSPLHF | TGTGCCAGCAGCGTCACAGGCTATAATTCACCCCTCCACTTT
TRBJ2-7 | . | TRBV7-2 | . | CASSPSTSPPVYEQYF | TGTGCCAGCAGCCCGTCAACTAGTCCGCCCGTCTACGAGCAGTACTTC
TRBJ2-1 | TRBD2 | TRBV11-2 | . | CASSPHSGPIF | TGTGCCAGCAGCCCGCATAGCGGGCCGATCTTC
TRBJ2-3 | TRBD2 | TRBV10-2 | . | CASSGLASTDTQYF | TGCGCCAGCAGCGGACTAGCTAGCACAGATACGCAGTATTTT
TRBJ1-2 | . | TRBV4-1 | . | CASSQDPGFGSANYGYTF | TGCGCCAGCAGCCAAGATCCGGGATTTGGGTCAGCTAACTATGGCTACACCTTC